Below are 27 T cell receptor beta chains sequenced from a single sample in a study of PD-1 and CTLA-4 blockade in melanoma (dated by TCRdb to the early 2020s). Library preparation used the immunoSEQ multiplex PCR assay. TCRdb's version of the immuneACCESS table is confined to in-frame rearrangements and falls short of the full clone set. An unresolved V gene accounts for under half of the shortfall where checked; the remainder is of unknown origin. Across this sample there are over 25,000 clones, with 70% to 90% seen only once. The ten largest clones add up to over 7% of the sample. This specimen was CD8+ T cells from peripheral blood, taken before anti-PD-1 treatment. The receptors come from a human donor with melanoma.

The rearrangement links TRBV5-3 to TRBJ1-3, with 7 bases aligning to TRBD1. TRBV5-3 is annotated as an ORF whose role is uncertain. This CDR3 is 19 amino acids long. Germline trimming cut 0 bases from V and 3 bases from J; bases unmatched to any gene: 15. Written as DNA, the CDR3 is TGTGCCAGAAGCTTGGCCCCTCCGGGACAGTGGGCTGGTGGAAACACCATATATTTT. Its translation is CARSLAPPGQWAGGNTIYF.

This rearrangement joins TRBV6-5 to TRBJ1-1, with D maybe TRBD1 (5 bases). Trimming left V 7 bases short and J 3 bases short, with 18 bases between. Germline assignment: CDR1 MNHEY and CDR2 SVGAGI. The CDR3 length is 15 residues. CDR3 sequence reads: CASKEGDSFYTEAFF. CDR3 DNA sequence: TGTGCCAGCAAAGAAGGGGATAGTTTTTACACTGAAGCTTTCTTT.

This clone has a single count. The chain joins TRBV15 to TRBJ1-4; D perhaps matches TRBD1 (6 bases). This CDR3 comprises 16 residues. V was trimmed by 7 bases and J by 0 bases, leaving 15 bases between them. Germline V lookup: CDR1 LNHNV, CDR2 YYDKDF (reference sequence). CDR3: CATTRGASATNEKLFF. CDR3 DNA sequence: TGTGCCACCACCCGGGGGGCGTCGGCAACTAATGAAAAACTGTTTTTT. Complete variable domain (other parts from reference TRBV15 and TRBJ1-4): DAMVIQNPRYQVTQFGKPVTLSCSQTLNHNVMYWYQQKSSQAPKLLFHYYDKDFNNEADTPDNFQSRRPNTSFCFLDIRSPGLGDTAMYLCATTRGASATNEKLFFGSGTQLSVL.

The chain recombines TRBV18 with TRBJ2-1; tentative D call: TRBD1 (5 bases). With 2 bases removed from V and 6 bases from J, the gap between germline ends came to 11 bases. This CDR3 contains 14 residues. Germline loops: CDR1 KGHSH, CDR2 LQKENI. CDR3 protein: CASSPTGFFNEQFF. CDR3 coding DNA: TGTGCCAGCTCACCAACAGGATTCTTCAATGAGCAGTTCTTC.

The CDR3 spells CASSSPEGTDTQYF. The CDR3 nucleotides read TGTGCCAGCAGTTCCCCGGAGGGCACAGATACGCAGTATTTT. The V and J genes are TRBV28 and TRBJ2-3, with D possibly TRBD2 on 5 matching bases. V lost 4 bases and J lost 1, with 9 bases in between. Germline CDR1 MDHEN, CDR2 SYDVKM. The CDR3 is made up of 14 amino acids.

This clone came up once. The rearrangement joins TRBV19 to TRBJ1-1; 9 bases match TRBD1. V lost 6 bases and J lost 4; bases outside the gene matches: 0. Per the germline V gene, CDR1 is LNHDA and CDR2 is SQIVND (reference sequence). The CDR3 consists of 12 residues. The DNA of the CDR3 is TGTGCCAGTAGACAGGGGGCCACTGAAGCTTTCTTT. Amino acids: CASRQGATEAFF.

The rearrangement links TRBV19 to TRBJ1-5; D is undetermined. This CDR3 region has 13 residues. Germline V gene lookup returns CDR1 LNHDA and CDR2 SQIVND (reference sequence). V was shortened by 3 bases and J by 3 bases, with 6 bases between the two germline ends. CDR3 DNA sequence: TGTGCCAGTAGTATCCAGGACAATCAGCCCCAGCATTTT. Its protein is CASSIQDNQPQHF.

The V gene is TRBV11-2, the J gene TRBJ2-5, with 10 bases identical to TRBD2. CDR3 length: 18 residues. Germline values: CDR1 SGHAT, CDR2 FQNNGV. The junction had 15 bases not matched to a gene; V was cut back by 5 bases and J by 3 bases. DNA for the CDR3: TGTGCCAGCAGCCGCGGTGGAGCGGGAGGGCTCGGAGAAGAGACCCAGTACTTC. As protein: CASSRGGAGGLGEETQYF. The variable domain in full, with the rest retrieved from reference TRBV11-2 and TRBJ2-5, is EAGVAQSPRYKIIEKRQSVAFWCNPISGHATLYWYQQILGQGPKLLIQFQNNGVVDDSQLPKDRFSAERLKGVDSTLKIQPAKLEDSAVYLCASSRGGAGGLGEETQYFGPGTRLLVL.

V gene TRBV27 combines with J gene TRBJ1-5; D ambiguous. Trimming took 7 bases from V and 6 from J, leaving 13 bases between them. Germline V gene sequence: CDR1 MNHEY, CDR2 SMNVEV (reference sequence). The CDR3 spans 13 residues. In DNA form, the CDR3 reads TGTGCCAGCAAGGAGGCGTGGGGTCAGCCCCAGCATTTT. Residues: CASKEAWGQPQHF.

As DNA, the CDR3 is TGTGCCAGCAGCTTAGCAGGGGATCAGCCCCAGCATTTT. Protein: CASSLAGDQPQHF. This chain joins TRBV7-9 and TRBJ1-5; D perhaps matches TRBD1 (5 bases). The CDR3 sequence is 13 residues long. The V and J ends lost 0 bases and 5 bases respectively, with 5 bases between them. The germline V gene has CDR1 SEHNR and CDR2 FQNEAQ (reference sequence).

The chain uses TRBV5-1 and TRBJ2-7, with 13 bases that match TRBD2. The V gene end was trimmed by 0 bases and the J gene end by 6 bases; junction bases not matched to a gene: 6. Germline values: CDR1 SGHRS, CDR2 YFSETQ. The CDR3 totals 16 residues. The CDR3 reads CASSLEGLAGDREQYF. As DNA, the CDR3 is TGCGCCAGCAGCTTGGAAGGACTAGCGGGAGACCGCGAGCAGTACTTC.

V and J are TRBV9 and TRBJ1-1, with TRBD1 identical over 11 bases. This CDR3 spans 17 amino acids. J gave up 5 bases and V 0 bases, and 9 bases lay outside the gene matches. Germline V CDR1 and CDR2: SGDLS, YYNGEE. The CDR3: CASSVGGAGTGGTEAFF. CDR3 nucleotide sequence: TGTGCCAGCAGCGTAGGAGGGGCCGGGACAGGGGGGACTGAAGCTTTCTTT.

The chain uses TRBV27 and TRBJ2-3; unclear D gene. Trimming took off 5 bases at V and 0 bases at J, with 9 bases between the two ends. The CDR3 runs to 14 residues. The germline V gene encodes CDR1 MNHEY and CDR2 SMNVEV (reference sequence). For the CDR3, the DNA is TGTGCCAGCAGTCGTATTACTAGCACAGATACGCAGTATTTT. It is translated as CASSRITSTDTQYF.

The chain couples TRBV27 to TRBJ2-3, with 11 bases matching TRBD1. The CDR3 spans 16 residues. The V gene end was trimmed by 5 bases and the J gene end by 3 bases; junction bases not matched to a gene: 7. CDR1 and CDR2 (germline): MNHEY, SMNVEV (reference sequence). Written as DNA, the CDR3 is TGTGCCAGCAGTCGCCTTGGACAGGGGGCTACAGATACGCAGTATTTT. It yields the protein CASSRLGQGATDTQYF.

The CDR3 bases are TGTGCCAGCAGTGAATTCGCGTTCCAAGAGACCCAGTACTTC. It translates to CASSEFAFQETQYF. The rearrangement uses TRBV6-1 and TRBJ2-5; D is unclear. With 2 bases removed from V and 1 base from J, the gap between germline ends came to 8 bases. The CDR3 is 14 residues long. CDR1 MNHNS and CDR2 SASEGT come from the germline V gene.

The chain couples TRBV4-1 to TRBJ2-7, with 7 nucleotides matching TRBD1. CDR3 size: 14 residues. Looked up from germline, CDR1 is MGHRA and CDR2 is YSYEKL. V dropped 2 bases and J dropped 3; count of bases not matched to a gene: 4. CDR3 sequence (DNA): TGCGCCAGCAGCCAACGGACAGGAGACTACGAGCAGTACTTC. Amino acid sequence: CASSQRTGDYEQYF.

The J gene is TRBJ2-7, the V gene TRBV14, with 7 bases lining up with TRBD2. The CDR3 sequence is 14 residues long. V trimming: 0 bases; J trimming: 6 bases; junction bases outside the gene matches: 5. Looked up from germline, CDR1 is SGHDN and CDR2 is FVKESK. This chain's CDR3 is CASSQDQAGSEQYF. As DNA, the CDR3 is TGTGCCAGCAGCCAAGACCAAGCGGGATCCGAGCAGTACTTC.

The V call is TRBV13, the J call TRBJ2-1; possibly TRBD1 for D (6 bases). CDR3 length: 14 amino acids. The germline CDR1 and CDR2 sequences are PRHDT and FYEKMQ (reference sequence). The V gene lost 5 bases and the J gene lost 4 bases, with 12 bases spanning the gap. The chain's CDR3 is CASSSNTGYNEQFF. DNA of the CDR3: TGTGCCAGCAGCAGCAACACAGGGTACAATGAGCAGTTCTTC.

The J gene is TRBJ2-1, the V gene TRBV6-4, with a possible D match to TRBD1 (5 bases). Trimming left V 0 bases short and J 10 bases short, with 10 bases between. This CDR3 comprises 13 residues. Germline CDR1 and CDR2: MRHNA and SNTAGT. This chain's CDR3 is CASSDSRWGEQFF. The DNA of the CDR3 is TGTGCCAGCAGTGACTCGAGGTGGGGCGAGCAGTTCTTC.

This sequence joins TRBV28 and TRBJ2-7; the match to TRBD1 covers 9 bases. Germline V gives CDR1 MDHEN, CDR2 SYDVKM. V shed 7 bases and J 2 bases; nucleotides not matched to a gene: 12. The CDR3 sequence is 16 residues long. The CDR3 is CASTLPLTGGAYEQYF. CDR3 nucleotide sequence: TGTGCCAGCACCCTGCCCCTGACAGGGGGAGCCTACGAGCAGTACTTC. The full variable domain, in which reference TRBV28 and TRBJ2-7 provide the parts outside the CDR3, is DVKVTQSSRYLVKRTGEKVFLECVQDMDHENMFWYRQDPGLGLRLIYFSYDVKMKEKGDIPEGYSVSREKKERFSLILESASTNQTSMYLCASTLPLTGGAYEQYFGPGTRLTVT.

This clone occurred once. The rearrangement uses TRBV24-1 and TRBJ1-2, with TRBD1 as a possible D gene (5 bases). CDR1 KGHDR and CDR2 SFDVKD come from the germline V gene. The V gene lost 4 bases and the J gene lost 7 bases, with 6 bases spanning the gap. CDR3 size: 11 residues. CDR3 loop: CATSEGTGYTF. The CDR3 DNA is TGTGCCACCAGTGAGGGGACTGGCTACACCTTC.

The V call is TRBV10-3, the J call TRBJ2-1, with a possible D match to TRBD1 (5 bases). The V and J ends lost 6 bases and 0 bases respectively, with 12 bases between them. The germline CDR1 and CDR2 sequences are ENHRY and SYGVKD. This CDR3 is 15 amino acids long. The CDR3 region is CAISSRTSSYNEQFF. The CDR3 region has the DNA TGTGCCATCAGCTCCCGGACAAGCTCCTACAATGAGCAGTTCTTC.

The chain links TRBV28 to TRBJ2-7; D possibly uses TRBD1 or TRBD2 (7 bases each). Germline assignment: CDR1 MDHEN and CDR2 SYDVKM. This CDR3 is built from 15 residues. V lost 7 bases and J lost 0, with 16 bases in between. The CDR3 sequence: CASTRGGASSYEQYF. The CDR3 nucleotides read TGTGCCAGCACCAGGGGGGGGGCGAGCTCCTACGAGCAGTACTTC.

CDR3 sequence (DNA): TGTGCCAGCAAGGGGACAGACCTCTACGAGCAGTACTTC. Its protein product is CASKGTDLYEQYF. This chain connects TRBV6-5 to TRBJ2-7; 7 nucleotides agree with TRBD1. Losses at the gene ends were 7 bases for V and 3 bases for J; bases not matched to a gene: 6. Looked up from germline, CDR1 is MNHEY and CDR2 is SVGAGI. CDR3 length: 13 residues.

Here the CDR3 reads CASSLTLGGNQPQHF. CDR3 coding DNA: TGTGCCAGCAGTTTAACCCTCGGAGGCAATCAGCCCCAGCATTTT. The chain uses TRBV27 and TRBJ1-5; D gene ambiguous. CDR3 length: 15 residues. V was shortened by 2 bases and J by 2 bases, with 10 bases between the two germline ends. Germline V CDR1 and CDR2: MNHEY, SMNVEV (reference sequence).

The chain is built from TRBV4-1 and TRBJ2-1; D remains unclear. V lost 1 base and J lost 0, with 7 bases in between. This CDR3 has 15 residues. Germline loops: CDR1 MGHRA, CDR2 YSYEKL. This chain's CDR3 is CASSQGLTSYNEQFF. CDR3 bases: TGCGCCAGCAGCCAAGGCCTTACCTCCTACAATGAGCAGTTCTTC.

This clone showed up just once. CDR3 in DNA: TGTGCCAGTAGTACTCGGGACAGTCACGGGGGAAGGACCGGGGAGCTGTTTTTT. This codes for CASSTRDSHGGRTGELFF. This chain uses TRBV19 with TRBJ2-2; possibly TRBD1 for D (7 bases). CDR3 length equals 18 residues. Germline CDR1 is LNHDA and CDR2 is SQIVND (reference sequence). V shed 4 bases and J shed 5 bases, with 23 bases lying between them.